This T cell receptor (beta chain) was identified in a study of shared clonotypes between healthy human individuals. Assay used: immunoSEQ multiplex PCR; TCRdb lists only in-frame clones, some missing. The data show roughly 2,000,000 clones, about 95% seen once. This clone was found once. What it recognizes is unknown. Notes on the study in general: It was only blood that was sampled, and tissue repertoires likely differ.

V trimming: 6 bases; J trimming: 3 bases; junction bases outside the gene matches: 12. This CDR3 has 16 amino acids. Germline V gives CDR1 MRHNA, CDR2 SNTAGT. Naive CD8 isolation took CD45RO-negative cells positively selected for CCR7 and excluded terminally differentiated effector memory CD45RA+ cells. This sequence was found in a man younger than 35 in good health. The chain joins TRBV6-4 to TRBJ1-1; 8 bases are a match to TRBD1. Specimen: naive CD8+ T cells sorted from blood. For the CDR3, the DNA is TGTGCCAGCAGCCCCGAACAGGGGGGGGAACACACTGAAGCTTTCTTT. Amino acid sequence: CASSPEQGGEHTEAFF.